These 6 T cell receptor beta chains were all obtained from the same sample, sequenced in a study of OX40 agonist ivuxolimab in advanced cancers. Libraries were prepared by immunoSEQ multiplex PCR; TCRdb keeps only in-frame clonotypes and omits some of them. The data contain approximately 80,000 clones, about nine tenths of them singletons. The specimen was CD4+ or CD8+ T cells sorted from blood, collected in a trial of the OX40 agonist ivuxolimab. The receptors here all came from an adult with an advanced solid tumor such as melanoma, head and neck, liver or kidney cancer.

The chain carries TRBV7-8 and TRBJ1-5; 7 nucleotides line up with TRBD1. Trimming removed 4 bases from V and 3 bases from J; junction bases left unmatched: 3. Germline values: CDR1 SGHVS, CDR2 FQNEAQ. This CDR3 has 14 amino acids. CDR3 in DNA: TGTGCCAGCAGCTCGGGACAGCTCAATCAGCCCCAGCATTTT. This gives the protein CASSSGQLNQPQHF.

V usage is TRBV6-5 and J usage is TRBJ1-2, with 10 bases aligning to TRBD1. Germline V gene lookup returns CDR1 MNHEY and CDR2 SVGAGI. J lost 6 bases, V lost 4 bases, and 8 bases had no gene match. The CDR3 has 15 amino acids. CDR3 sequence reads: CASSWRQGAIDGYTF. Written as DNA, the CDR3 is TGTGCCAGCAGTTGGAGACAGGGGGCGATAGATGGCTACACCTTC.

The chain combines TRBV7-9 with TRBJ2-1; weak D call: TRBD2 (6 bases). V dropped 1 base and J dropped 7 bases, with 14 bases sitting between them. CDR3 size: 15 residues. Germline V gives CDR1 SEHNR, CDR2 FQNEAQ (reference sequence). The CDR3 DNA reads TGTGCCAGCAGCTTAGTTTGGGGGGTTGGGAATGAGCAGTTCTTC. Amino acids: CASSLVWGVGNEQFF.

The chain links TRBV9 to TRBJ1-3; possibly TRBD1 for D (6 bases). Germline V gives CDR1 SGDLS, CDR2 YYNGEE. Trimming stripped 5 bases from V and 8 bases from J, with 17 bases between. This CDR3 comprises 14 residues. The CDR3 region is CASRTSQGQDTIYF. The CDR3 DNA reads as TGTGCCAGCAGGACAAGCCAGGGGCAGGACACCATATATTTT. The full variable domain, rest sourced from reference TRBV9 and TRBJ1-3, is DSGVTQTPKHLITATGQRVTLRCSPRSGDLSVYWYQQSLDQGLQFLIQYYNGEERAKGNILERFSAQQFPDLHSELNLSSLELGDSALYFCASRTSQGQDTIYFGEGSWLTVV.

This chain joins TRBV29-1 and TRBJ2-5, with no clear D. The DNA end is a closer match to TRBJ2-7, so the J assignment may be wrong. Germline loops: CDR1 SQVTM, CDR2 ANQGSEA. The CDR3 is made up of 13 amino acids. CDR3 nucleotide sequence: TGCAGCGTCGCCGGTCAGGTTAACTACGAGCAGTACTTC. Protein: CSVAGQVNYEQYF.

The chain has TRBV25-1 and TRBJ2-4; D may be TRBD1 (6 bases). V shed 3 bases and J shed 0 bases, with 18 bases lying between them. The germline V gene encodes CDR1 MGHDK and CDR2 SYGVNS. CDR3 length: 18 amino acids. Written as DNA, the CDR3 is TGTGCCAGCAGTGAGACAGGACCGTTAAGCGGAGCCAAAAACATTCAGTACTTC. Protein sequence: CASSETGPLSGAKNIQYF.